The clone carrying this T cell receptor (beta chain) has a count of ten or more. Antigen specificity is unknown. TCRdb called clones again from the PCR reads with MiXCR. The table records tens of thousands of clones, under 20% of them present only once. CDR1 is MNHNS and CDR2 is SASEGT in the germline V gene. V lost 6 bases and J 2 bases, leaving 10 bases between the germline ends. This CDR3 spans 13 amino acids. The data belong to a study of metastatic and nonmetastatic thyroid tumors. Looking at the study overall: For malignant and benign thyroid patients, tumor or nodule tissue and blood were the sources whose repertoires were compared. General study findings and limits: When malignant thyroid tumors were compared with benign nodules, TCR beta diversity was reportedly significantly higher in the malignant tumors. This held in both blood and tumor samples.

Thyroid surgery had not been preceded by any treatment in any patient. The sample taken for sequencing was blood. V is TRBV6-1 and J is TRBJ1-2, with D unresolved. This sequence was found in a male donor with papillary thyroid cancer or a benign thyroid nodule (not recorded which). Some clones in this sample may be carry-over from other donors' samples. CDR3 sequence reads: CASSESGNYGYTF. The CDR3 DNA reads as TGTGCCAGCAGCGAGAGTGGGAACTATGGCTACACCTTC.